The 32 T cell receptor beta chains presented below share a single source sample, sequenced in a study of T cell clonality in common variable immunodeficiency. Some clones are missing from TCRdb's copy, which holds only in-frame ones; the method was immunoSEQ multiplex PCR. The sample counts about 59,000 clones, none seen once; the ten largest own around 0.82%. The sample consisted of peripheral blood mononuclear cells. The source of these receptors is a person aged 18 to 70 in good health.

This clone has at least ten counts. The chain's CDR3 is CSARVNRGAVGNQPQHF. The CDR3 DNA, read in part, is TGCAGTGCTAGAGTTAACAGGGGGGCGGTAGGCAATCAGCCC. The J gene is TRBJ1-5, the V gene TRBV20-1, with 8 bases identical to TRBD1. The read ends 3 residues early relative to the CDR3; the germline J gene fills the gap. V trimming: 1 base; J trimming: 2 bases; junction bases outside the gene matches: 10. The germline gives CDR1 DFQATT, CDR2 SNEGSKA (reference sequence). This CDR3 is 17 amino acids long.

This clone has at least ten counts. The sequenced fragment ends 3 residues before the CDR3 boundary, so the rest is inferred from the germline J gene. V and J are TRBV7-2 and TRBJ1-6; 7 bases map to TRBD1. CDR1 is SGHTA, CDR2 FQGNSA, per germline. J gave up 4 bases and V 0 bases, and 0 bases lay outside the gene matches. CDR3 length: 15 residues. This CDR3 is CASSLAGQYNSPLHF. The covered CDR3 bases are TGTGCCAGCAGCTTAGCGGGACAGTATAATTCACCC. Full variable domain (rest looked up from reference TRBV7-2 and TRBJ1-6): GAGVSQSPSNKVTEKGKDVELRCDPISGHTALYWYRQSLGQGLEFLIYFQGNSAPDKSGLPSDRFSAERTGGSVSTLTIQRTQQEDSAVYLCASSLAGQYNSPLHFGNGTRLTVT.

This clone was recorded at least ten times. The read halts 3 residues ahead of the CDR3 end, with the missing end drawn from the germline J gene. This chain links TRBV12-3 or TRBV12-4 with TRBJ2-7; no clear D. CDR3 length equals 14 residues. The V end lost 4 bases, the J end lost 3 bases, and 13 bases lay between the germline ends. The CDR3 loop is CASSSSGFRYEQYF. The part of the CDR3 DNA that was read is TGTGCCAGCAGTTCGTCCGGGTTCCGCTACGAG.

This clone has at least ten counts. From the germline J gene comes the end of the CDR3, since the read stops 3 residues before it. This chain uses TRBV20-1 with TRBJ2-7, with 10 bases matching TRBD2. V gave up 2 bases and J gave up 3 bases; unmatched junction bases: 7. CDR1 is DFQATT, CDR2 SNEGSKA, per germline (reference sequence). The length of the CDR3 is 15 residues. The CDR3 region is CSARPPSGSLYEQYF. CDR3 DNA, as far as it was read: TGCAGTGCTAGACCCCCTAGCGGGAGCCTCTACGAG.

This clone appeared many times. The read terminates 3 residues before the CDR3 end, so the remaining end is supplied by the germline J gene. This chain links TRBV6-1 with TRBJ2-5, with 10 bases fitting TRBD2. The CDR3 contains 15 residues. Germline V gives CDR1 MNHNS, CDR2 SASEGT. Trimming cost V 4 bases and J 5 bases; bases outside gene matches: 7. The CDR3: CASSGASGGQETQYF. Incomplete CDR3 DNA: TGTGCCAGCAGTGGGGCTAGCGGGGGTCAGGAGACC.

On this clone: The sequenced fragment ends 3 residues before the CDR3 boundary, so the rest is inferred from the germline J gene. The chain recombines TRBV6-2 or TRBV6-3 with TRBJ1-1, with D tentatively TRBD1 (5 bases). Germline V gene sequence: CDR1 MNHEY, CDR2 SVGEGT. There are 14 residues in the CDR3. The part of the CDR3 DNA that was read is TGTGCCAGCAGTTACATGCGGGACTCCTACGAG. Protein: CASSYMRDSYE. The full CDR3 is CASSYMRDSYEAFF.

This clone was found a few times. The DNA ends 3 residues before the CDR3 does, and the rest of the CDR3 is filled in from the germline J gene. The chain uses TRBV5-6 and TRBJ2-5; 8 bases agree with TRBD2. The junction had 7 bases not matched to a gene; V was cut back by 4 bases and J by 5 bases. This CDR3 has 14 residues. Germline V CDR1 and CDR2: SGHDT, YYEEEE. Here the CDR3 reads CASSPPGGHETQYF. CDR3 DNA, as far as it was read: TGTGCCAGCAGCCCGCCGGGGGGGCATGAGACC. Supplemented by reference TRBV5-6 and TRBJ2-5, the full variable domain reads DAGVTQSPTHLIKTRGQQVTLRCSPKSGHDTVSWYQQALGQGPQFIFQYYEEEERQRGNFPDRFSGHQFPNYSSELNVNALLLGDSALYLCASSPPGGHETQYFGPGTRLLVL.

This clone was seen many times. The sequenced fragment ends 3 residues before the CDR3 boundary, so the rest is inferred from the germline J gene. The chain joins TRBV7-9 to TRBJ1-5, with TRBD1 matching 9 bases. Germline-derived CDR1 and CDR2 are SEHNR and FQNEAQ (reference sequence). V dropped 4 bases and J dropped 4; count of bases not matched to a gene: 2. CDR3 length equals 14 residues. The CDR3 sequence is CASSYGQGNQPQHF. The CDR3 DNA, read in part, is TGTGCCAGCAGCTACGGACAGGGGAATCAGCCC.

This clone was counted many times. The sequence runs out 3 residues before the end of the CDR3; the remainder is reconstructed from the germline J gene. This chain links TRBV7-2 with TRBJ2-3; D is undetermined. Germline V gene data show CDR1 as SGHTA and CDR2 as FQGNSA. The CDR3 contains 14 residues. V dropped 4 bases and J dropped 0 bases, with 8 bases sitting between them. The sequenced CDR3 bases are TGTGCCAGCAGCTCCTTTATTAGCACAGATACG. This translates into CASSSFISTDT. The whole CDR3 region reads CASSSFISTDTQYF.

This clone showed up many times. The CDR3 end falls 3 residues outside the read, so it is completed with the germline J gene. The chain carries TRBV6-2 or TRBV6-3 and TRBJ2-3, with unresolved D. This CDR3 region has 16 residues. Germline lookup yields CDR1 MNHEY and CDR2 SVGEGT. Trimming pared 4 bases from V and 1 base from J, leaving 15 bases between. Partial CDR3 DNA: TGTGCCAGCAGTTCCTCGGTAACGGGTCGCACAGATACG. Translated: CASSSSVTGRTDT. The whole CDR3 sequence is CASSSSVTGRTDTQYF.

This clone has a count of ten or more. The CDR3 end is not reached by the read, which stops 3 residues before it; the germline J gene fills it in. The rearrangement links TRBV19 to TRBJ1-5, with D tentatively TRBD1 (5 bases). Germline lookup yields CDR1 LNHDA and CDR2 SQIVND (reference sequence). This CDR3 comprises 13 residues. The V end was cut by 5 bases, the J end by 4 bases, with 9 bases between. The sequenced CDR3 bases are TGTGCCAGTAGTCATCAGGGTAATCAGCCC. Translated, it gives CASSHQGNQP. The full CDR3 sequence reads CASSHQGNQPQHF.

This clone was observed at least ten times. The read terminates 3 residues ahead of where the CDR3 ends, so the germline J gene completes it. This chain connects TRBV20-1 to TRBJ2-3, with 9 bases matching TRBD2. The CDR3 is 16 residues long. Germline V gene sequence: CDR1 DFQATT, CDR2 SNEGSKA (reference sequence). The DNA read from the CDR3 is TGCAGTGCTAGATTAAAGCGGGGGGCCCTTCAAGAGACG. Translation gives CSARLKRGALQET. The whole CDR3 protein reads CSARLKRGALQETQYF.

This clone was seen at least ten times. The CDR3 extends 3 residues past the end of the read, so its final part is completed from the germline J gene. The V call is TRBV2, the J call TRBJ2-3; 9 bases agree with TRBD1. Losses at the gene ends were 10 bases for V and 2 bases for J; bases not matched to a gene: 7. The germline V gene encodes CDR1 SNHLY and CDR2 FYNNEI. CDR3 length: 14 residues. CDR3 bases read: TGTGCCAACTCGGGACAGGGTAACACAGATACG. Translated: CANSGQGNTDT. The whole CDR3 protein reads CANSGQGNTDTQYF. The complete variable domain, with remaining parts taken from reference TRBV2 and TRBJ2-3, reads EPEVTQTPSHQVTQMGQEVILRCVPISNHLYFYWYRQILGQKVEFLVSFYNNEISEKSEIFDDQFSVERPDGSNFTLKIRSTKLEDSAMYFCANSGQGNTDTQYFGPGTRLTVL.

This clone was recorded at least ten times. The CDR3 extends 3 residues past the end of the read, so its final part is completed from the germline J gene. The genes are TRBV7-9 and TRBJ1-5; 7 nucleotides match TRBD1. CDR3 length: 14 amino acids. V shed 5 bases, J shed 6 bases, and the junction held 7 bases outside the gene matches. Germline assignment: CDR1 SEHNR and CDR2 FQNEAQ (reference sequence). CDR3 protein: CASSTGVESQPQHF. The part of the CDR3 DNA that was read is TGTGCCAGCAGCACAGGGGTAGAGAGTCAGCCC.

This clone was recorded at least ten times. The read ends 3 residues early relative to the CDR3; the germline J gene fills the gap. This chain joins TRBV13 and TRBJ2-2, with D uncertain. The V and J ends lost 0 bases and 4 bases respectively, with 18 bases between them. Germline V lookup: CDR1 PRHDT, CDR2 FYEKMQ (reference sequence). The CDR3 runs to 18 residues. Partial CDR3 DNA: TGTGCCAGCAGCTTAGGCCTAACGATGGGCAGCCTCACCGGGGAG. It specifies CASSLGLTMGSLTGE. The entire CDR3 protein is CASSLGLTMGSLTGELFF.

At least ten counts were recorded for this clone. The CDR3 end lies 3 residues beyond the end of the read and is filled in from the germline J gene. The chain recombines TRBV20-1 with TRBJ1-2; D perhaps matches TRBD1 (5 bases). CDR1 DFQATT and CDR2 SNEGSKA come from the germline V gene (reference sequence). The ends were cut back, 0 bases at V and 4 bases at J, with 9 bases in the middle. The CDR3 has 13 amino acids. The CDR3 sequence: CSARERQTYGYTF. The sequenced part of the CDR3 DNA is TGCAGTGCTAGAGAAAGACAGACCTATGGC.

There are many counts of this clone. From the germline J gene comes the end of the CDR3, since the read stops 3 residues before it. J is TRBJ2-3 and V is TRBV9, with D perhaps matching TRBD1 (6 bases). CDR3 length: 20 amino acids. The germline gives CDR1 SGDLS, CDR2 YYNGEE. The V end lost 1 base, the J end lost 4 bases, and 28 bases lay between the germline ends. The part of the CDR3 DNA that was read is TGTGCCAGCAGCGTAAAGGACAGCCGATCCCTAGCACAGATCTCAGATACG. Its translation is CASSVKDSRSLAQISDT. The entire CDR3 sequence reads CASSVKDSRSLAQISDTQYF.

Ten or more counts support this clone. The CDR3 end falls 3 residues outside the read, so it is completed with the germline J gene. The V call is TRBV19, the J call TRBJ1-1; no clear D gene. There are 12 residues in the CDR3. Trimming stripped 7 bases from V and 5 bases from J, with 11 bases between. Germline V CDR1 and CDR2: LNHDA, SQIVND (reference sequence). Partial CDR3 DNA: TGTGCCAGTATCCTCCAAGGGACTGAA. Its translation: CASILQGTE. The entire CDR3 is CASILQGTEAFF.

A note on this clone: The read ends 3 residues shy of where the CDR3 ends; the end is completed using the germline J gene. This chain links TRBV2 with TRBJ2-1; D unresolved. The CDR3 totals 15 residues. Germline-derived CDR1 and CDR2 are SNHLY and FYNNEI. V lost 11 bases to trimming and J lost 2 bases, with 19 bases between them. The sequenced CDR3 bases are TGTGCCGAGACACGAAATACCCTCGCCTACAATGAG. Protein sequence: CAETRNTLAYNE. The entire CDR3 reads CAETRNTLAYNEQFF.

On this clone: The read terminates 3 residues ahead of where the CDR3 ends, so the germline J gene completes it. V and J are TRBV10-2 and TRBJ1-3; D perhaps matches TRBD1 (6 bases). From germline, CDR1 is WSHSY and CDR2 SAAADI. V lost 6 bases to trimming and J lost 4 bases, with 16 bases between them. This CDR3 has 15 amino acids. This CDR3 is CASSTHREAGNTIYF. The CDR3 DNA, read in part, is TGCGCCAGCAGCACCCACAGGGAAGCCGGAAACACC.

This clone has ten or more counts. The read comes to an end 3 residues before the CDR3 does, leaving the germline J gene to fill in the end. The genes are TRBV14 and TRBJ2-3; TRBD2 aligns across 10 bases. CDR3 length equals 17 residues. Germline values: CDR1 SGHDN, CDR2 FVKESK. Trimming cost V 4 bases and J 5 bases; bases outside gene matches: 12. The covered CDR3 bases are TGTGCCAGCAGCCCTTCATCTAGCGGGAGAAGGAGAGATACG. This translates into CASSPSSSGRRRDT. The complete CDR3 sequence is CASSPSSSGRRRDTQYF. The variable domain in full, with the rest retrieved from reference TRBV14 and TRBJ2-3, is EAGVTQFPSHSVIEKGQTVTLRCDPISGHDNLYWYRRVMGKEIKFLLHFVKESKQDESGMPNNRFLAERTGGTYSTLKVQPAELEDSGVYFCASSPSSSGRRRDTQYFGPGTRLTVL.

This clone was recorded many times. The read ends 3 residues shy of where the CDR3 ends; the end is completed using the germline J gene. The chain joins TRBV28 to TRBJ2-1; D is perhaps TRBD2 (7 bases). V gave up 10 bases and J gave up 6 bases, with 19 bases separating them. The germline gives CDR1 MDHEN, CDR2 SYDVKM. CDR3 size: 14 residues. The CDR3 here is CATLRGGYSNEQFF. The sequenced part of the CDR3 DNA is TGTGCCACCTTAAGGGGGGGATACTCCAATGAG.

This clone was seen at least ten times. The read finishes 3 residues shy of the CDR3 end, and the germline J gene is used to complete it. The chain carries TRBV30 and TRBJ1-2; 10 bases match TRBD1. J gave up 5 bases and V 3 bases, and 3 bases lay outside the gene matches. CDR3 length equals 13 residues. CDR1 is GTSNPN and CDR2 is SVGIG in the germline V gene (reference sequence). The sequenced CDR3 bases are TGTGCCTGGAGCGCGGGACAGGGGTATGGC. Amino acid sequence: CAWSAGQGYG. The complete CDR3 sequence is CAWSAGQGYGYTF.

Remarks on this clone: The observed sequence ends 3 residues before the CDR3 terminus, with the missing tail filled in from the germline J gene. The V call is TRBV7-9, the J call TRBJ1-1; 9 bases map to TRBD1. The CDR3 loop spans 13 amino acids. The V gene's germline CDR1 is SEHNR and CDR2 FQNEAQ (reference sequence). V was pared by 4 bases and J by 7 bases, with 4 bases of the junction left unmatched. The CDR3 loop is CASSSGQGFEAFF. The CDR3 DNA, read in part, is TGTGCCAGCAGCTCGGGACAGGGATTTGAA.

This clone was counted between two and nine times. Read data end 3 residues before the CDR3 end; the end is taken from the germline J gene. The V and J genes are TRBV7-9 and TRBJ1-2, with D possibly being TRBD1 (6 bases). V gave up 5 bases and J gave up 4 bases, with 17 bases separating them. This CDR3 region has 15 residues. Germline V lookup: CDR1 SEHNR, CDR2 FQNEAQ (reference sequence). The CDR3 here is CASSLDSASSYGYTF. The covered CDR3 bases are TGTGCCAGCAGCCTGGACAGCGCCTCTTCCTATGGC.

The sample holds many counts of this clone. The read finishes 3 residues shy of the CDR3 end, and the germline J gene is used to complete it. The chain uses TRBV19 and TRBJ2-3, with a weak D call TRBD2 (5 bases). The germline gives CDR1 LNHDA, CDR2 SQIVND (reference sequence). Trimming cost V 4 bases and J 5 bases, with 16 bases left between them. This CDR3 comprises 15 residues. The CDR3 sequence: CASSTVLGSGDTQYF. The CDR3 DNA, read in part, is TGTGCCAGTAGTACGGTACTAGGGTCGGGAGATACG.

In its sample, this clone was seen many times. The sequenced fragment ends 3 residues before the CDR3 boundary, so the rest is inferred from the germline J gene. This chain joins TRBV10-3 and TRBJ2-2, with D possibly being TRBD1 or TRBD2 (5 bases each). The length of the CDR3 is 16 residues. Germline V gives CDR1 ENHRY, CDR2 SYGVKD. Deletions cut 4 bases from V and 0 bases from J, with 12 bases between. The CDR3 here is CAISGRGASNTGELFF. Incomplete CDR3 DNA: TGTGCCATCAGTGGAAGAGGGGCTTCGAACACCGGGGAG.

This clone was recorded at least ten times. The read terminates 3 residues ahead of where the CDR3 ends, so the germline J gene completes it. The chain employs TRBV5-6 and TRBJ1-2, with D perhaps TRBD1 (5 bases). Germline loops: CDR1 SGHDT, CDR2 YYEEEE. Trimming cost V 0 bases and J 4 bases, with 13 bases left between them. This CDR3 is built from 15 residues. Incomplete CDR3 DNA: TGTGCCAGCAGCTTGGCTGGCAGGGTGAGCTATGGC. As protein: CASSLAGRVSYG. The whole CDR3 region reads CASSLAGRVSYGYTF.

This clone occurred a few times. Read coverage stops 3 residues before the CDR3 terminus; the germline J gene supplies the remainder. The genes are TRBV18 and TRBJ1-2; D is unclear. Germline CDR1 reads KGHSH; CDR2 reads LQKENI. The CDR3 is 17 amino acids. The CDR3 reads CASSPDSTPKQSGGYTF. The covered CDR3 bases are TGTGCCAGCTCACCAGATAGCACTCCGAAGCAATCGGGGGGC.

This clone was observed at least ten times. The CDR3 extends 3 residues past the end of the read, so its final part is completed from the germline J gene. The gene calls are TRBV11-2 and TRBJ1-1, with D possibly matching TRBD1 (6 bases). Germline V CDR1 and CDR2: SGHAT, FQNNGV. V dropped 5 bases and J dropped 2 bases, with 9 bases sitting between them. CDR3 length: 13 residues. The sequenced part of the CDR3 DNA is TGTGCCAGCAGCCGGGACAAAAACACTGAA. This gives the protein CASSRDKNTE. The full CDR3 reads CASSRDKNTEAFF.

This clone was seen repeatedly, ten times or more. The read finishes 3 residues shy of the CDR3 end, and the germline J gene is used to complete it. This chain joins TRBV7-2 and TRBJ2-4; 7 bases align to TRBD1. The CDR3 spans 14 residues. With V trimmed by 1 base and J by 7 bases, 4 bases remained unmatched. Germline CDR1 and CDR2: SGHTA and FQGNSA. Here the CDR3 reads CASSLGEQGNIQYF. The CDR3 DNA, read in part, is TGTGCCAGCAGCTTAGGGGAACAGGGGAACATT.

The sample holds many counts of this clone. The sequenced CDR3 bases are TGTGCCAGCAGCTTAGAGGGGGGGCCGTATAACGAG. Residues: CASSLEGGPYNE. The whole CDR3 protein is CASSLEGGPYNEQYF. The rearrangement links TRBV13 to TRBJ2-7, with D tentatively TRBD2 (7 bases). The read terminates 3 residues ahead of where the CDR3 ends, so the germline J gene completes it. The V end lost 1 base, the J end lost 5 bases, and 15 bases lay between the germline ends. This CDR3 has 15 amino acids. The germline V gene encodes CDR1 PRHDT and CDR2 FYEKMQ (reference sequence).